These 20 T cell receptor beta chains came from one sample sequenced in a study of T cell responses to AZD1222 COVID-19 vaccine. Repertoires were generated with immunoSEQ multiplex PCR, while TCRdb's copy carries only in-frame clones and drops some. The sample has approximately 80,000 clones; over 75% are singletons. This specimen was peripheral blood, taken 28 days after the second AZD1222 dose. These receptors came from an adult who received the AZD1222 COVID-19 vaccine.

This chain joins TRBV28 and TRBJ1-5, with D hard to call. V lost 3 bases, J lost 1 base, and 4 bases lay in between. In germline, CDR1 is MDHEN, CDR2 SYDVKM. The CDR3 length is 13 residues. The CDR3 spells CASSLDSNQPQHF. CDR3 bases: TGTGCCAGCAGTTTGGACAGCAATCAGCCCCAGCATTTT.

CDR3 region: CASSLGGGKSYEQYF. The CDR3 region has the DNA TGTGCCAGCAGCTTGGGCGGGGGAAAGTCCTACGAGCAGTACTTC. The chain combines TRBV5-5 with TRBJ2-7; 7 bases are shared with TRBD2. The V and J ends lost 0 bases and 1 base, in that order; junction bases with no gene match: 4. CDR3 length: 15 residues. Germline V gene lookup returns CDR1 SGHKS and CDR2 YYEKEE (reference sequence).

This chain connects TRBV7-2 to TRBJ2-7; TRBD1 might be the D (6 bases). The CDR3 consists of 16 residues. Trimming stripped 5 bases from V and 5 bases from J, with 22 bases between. CDR1 is SGHTA and CDR2 is FQGNSA in the germline V gene. This chain's CDR3 is CASSNAPYREVHEQYF. The DNA for the CDR3 is TGTGCCAGCAGCAACGCCCCGTACAGGGAAGTACACGAGCAGTACTTC.

The chain links TRBV12-5 to TRBJ1-1; D ambiguous. Germline V gene sequence: CDR1 LGHNT, CDR2 FRNRAP. Trimming took 3 bases from V and 4 from J, leaving 6 bases between them. The CDR3 is made up of 12 amino acids. In DNA, the CDR3 is TGTGCTAGTGGTTTAGGTAGCACTGAAGCTTTCTTT. Translating it yields CASGLGSTEAFF.

This clone was picked up one time. V and J are TRBV27 and TRBJ2-1; 10 positions agree with TRBD2. The germline V gene has CDR1 MNHEY and CDR2 SMNVEV (reference sequence). The CDR3 loop spans 16 amino acids. Losses at the gene ends were 5 bases for V and 2 bases for J; bases not matched to a gene: 6. CDR3: CASSRMSGGAYNEQFF. The CDR3 region has the DNA TGTGCCAGCAGTCGCATGAGCGGGGGGGCCTACAATGAGCAGTTCTTC.

V is TRBV6-5 and J is TRBJ1-1; D gene unclear. The CDR3 consists of 10 residues. Germline V CDR1 and CDR2: MNHEY, SVGAGI. Trimming left V 7 bases short and J 0 bases short, with 0 bases between. CDR3 protein: CASMNTEAFF. The CDR3 region has the DNA TGTGCCAGCATGAACACTGAAGCTTTCTTT.

This chain links TRBV28 with TRBJ1-6, with TRBD1 matching 8 bases. Germline V lookup: CDR1 MDHEN, CDR2 SYDVKM. CDR3 length: 15 amino acids. Trimming took 2 bases from V and 7 from J; bases not matched to a gene: 4. The CDR3 spells CASSLATGENSPLHF. The CDR3 region has the DNA TGTGCCAGCAGTTTAGCGACAGGGGAAAATTCACCCCTCCACTTT.

The chain recombines TRBV10-3 with TRBJ2-2; 8 nucleotides agree with TRBD2. Trimming cost V 6 bases and J 4 bases; bases outside gene matches: 10. Germline-derived CDR1 and CDR2 are ENHRY and SYGVKD. CDR3 length equals 16 residues. In nucleotides, the CDR3 is TGTGCCATCAGCCAAACTAGCGGCTTTGGCACCGGGGAGCTGTTTTTT. Encoded protein: CAISQTSGFGTGELFF.

The chain uses TRBV14 and TRBJ2-3, with 8 bases fitting TRBD2. V lost 0 bases and J lost 9; bases outside the gene matches: 2. Germline V gene lookup returns CDR1 SGHDN and CDR2 FVKESK. The CDR3 is 13 residues long. The CDR3 bases are TGTGCCAGCAGCCAAGAGCTAGCGGGCACGCAGTATTTT. It translates to CASSQELAGTQYF.

This clone was observed once. The gene calls are TRBV15 and TRBJ1-6, with 7 bases matching TRBD1. CDR3 length: 17 amino acids. Trimming at V came to 0 bases and at J to 5 bases, leaving 7 bases not matched to a gene. The germline CDR1 and CDR2 sequences are LNHNV and YYDKDF (reference sequence). The CDR3 coding sequence is TGTGCCACCAGCAGAGATAACAGGGGCATTAATAATTCACCCCTCCACTTT. It specifies CATSRDNRGINNSPLHF.

This clone was seen once. The chain uses TRBV5-6 and TRBJ2-6; D could derive from TRBD1 or TRBD2 (5 bases each). V gave up 1 base and J gave up 3 bases, with 14 bases separating them. This CDR3 comprises 17 residues. The V gene's germline CDR1 is SGHDT and CDR2 YYEEEE. In DNA form, the CDR3 reads TGTGCCAGCAGCTTGTGGGGGTCGGGCGGTGGGGCCAACGTCCTGACTTTC. Protein product: CASSLWGSGGGANVLTF.

CDR3 sequence reads: CASPGQGTPEPQHF. CDR3 nucleotides: TGTGCCAGCCCGGGACAGGGGACCCCAGAGCCCCAGCATTTT. The V and J genes are TRBV28 and TRBJ1-5; TRBD1 matches 10 bases. With 8 bases clipped from V and 8 bases from J, the junction kept 9 bases outside the gene matches. Germline values: CDR1 MDHEN, CDR2 SYDVKM. The CDR3 has 14 residues. The full variable domain, with the rest looked up from reference TRBV28 and TRBJ1-5, is DVKVTQSSRYLVKRTGEKVFLECVQDMDHENMFWYRQDPGLGLRLIYFSYDVKMKEKGDIPEGYSVSREKKERFSLILESASTNQTSMYLCASPGQGTPEPQHFGDGTRLSIL.

The J gene is TRBJ1-6, the V gene TRBV3-1 (or the pseudogene TRBV3-2); TRBD1 is a possible D gene (5 bases). The length of the CDR3 is 17 residues. Germline CDR1 is LGHDT and CDR2 is YNNKEL (reference sequence). V lost 1 base, J lost 10 bases, and 20 bases lay in between. The CDR3 nucleotides are TGTGCCAGCAGCCAAGTAAGGGGTCGGGGATCAGAATCACCCCTCCACTTT. Its translation: CASSQVRGRGSESPLHF.

The genes are TRBV27 and TRBJ1-2; possible D gene TRBD1, 6 bases. CDR1 is MNHEY, CDR2 SMNVEV, per germline (reference sequence). The CDR3 loop spans 16 amino acids. The V and J ends lost 6 bases and 7 bases respectively, with 24 bases between them. This CDR3 reads CASRGAEQRTIGGYTF. The CDR3 region has the DNA TGTGCCAGCAGGGGGGCAGAACAACGAACTATTGGTGGCTACACCTTC.

This chain joins TRBV4-1 and TRBJ1-3; possible D gene TRBD1, 5 bases. V was cut by 1 base and J by 2 bases, with 9 bases left in between. This CDR3 spans 15 amino acids. Per germline, CDR1 MGHRA and CDR2 YSYEKL. The CDR3 loop reads CASSQVRGAGNTIYF. CDR3 nucleotide sequence: TGCGCCAGCAGCCAAGTTAGGGGAGCTGGAAACACCATATATTTT.

The rearrangement uses TRBV7-3 and TRBJ2-1; 9 bases align to TRBD1. In germline, CDR1 is SGHTA, CDR2 FQGTGA. The V gene end was trimmed by 5 bases and the J gene end by 9 bases; junction bases not matched to a gene: 14. The CDR3 has 16 residues. The CDR3 DNA sequence: TGTGCCAGCAGCACTGGCTCAGTCGACAGGGGGGTTGAGCAGTTCTTC. This encodes CASSTGSVDRGVEQFF.

The rearrangement links TRBV9 to TRBJ1-3; D is undetermined. The CDR3 sequence is 15 residues long. Per germline, CDR1 SGDLS and CDR2 YYNGEE. Trimming pared 0 bases from V and 0 bases from J, leaving 7 bases between. The CDR3: CASSVDWYSGNTIYF. The CDR3 DNA follows: TGTGCCAGCAGCGTAGACTGGTACTCTGGAAACACCATATATTTT.

This clone was detected once. This sequence joins TRBV9 and TRBJ1-1; no clear D gene. The length of the CDR3 is 14 residues. The V and J ends lost 4 bases and 7 bases respectively, with 17 bases between them. Germline values: CDR1 SGDLS, CDR2 YYNGEE. The CDR3 reads CASSRQPSPSEAFF. For the CDR3, the DNA is TGTGCCAGCAGCCGCCAGCCTAGCCCCAGTGAAGCTTTCTTT.

This clone was seen only a few times. The sample has other DNA sequences that encode this CDR3 too. The chain is built from TRBV14 and TRBJ2-3; D gene unclear. The CDR3 sequence is 14 residues long. With 1 base removed from V and 2 bases from J, the gap between germline ends came to 7 bases. Per germline, CDR1 SGHDN and CDR2 FVKESK. CDR3 in amino acids: CASSQGRHTDTQYF. The CDR3 region has the DNA TGTGCCAGCAGCCAAGGTAGACACACAGATACGCAGTATTTT.

In its sample, this clone was seen once. The chain is built from TRBV28 and TRBJ1-2; no clear D gene. The CDR3 runs to 15 residues. Per the germline V gene, CDR1 is MDHEN and CDR2 is SYDVKM. The V end was cut by 3 bases, the J end by 7 bases, with 18 bases between. This CDR3 is CASSLESGSWGGYTF. As DNA, the CDR3 is TGTGCCAGCAGTTTGGAGTCAGGAAGCTGGGGTGGCTACACCTTC.